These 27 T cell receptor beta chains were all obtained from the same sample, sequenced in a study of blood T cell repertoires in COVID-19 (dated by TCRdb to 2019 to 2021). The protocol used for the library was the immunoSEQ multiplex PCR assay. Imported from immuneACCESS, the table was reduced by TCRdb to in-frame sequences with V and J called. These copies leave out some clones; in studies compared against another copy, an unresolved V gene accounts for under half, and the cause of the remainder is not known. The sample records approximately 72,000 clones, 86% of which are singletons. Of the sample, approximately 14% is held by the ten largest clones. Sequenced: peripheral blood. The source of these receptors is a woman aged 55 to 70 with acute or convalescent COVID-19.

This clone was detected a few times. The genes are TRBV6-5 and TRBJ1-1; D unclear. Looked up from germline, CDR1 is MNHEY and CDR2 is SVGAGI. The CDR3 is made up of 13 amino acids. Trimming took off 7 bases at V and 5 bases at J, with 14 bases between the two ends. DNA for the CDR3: TGTGCCAGCAAACTGGAGTTGAGGACTGAAGCTTTCTTT. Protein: CASKLELRTEAFF.

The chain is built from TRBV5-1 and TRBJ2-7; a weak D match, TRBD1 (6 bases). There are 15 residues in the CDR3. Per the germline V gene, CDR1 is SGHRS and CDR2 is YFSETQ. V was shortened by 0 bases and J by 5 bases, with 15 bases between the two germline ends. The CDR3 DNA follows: TGCGCCAGCAGCTTGGATGCCAGGGGTATAAACGAGCAGTACTTC. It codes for CASSLDARGINEQYF. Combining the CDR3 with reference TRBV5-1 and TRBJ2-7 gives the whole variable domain KAGVTQTPRYLIKTRGQQVTLSCSPISGHRSVSWYQQTPGQGLQFLFEYFSETQRNKGNFPGRFSGRQFSNSRSEMNVSTLELGDSALYLCASSLDARGINEQYFGPGTRLTVT.

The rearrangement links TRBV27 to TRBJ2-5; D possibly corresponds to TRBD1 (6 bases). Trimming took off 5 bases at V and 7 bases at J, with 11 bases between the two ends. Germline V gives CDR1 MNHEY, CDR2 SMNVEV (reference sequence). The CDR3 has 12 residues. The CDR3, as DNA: TGTGCCAGCAGTCCCCAGGGGTTGACCCAGTACTTC. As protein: CASSPQGLTQYF.

The CDR3 DNA reads TGTGCCAGCAGCCAAGACGCGGGGAACCTTAACTATGGCTACACCTTC. Protein product: CASSQDAGNLNYGYTF. The chain links TRBV4-2 to TRBJ1-2; D unclear. CDR1 and CDR2 (germline): LGHNA, YNFKEQ. CDR3 length: 16 amino acids. The germline V and J ends were trimmed by 0 bases and 1 base, with 12 bases remaining between them.

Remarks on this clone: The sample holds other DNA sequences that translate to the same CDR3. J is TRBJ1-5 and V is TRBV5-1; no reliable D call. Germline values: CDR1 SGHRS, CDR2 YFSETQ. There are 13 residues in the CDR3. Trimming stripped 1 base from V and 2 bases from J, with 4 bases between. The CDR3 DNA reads TGCGCCAGCAGCTTGACGGGCAATCAGCCCCAGCATTTT. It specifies CASSLTGNQPQHF.

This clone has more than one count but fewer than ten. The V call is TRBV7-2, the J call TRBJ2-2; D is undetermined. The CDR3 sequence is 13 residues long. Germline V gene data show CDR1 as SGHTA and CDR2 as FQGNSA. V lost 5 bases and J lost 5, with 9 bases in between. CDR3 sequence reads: CASSPGRTGELFF. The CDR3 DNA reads TGTGCCAGCAGCCCTGGTCGGACCGGGGAGCTGTTTTTT.

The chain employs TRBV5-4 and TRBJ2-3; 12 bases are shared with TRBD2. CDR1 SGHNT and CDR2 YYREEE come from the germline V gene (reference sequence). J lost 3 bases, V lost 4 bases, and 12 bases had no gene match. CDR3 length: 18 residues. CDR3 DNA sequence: TGTGCCAGCAGCAGTCCGACTAGCGGGGGAAGAAAGACAGATACGCAGTATTTT. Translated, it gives CASSSPTSGGRKTDTQYF.

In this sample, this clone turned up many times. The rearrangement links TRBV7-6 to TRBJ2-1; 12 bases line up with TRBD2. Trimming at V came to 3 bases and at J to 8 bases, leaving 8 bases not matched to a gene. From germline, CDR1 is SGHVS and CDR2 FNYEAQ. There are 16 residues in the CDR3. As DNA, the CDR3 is TGTGCCAGCAGCTTGGAGCCTAGCGGGGGGGCCGATGAGCAGTTCTTC. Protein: CASSLEPSGGADEQFF. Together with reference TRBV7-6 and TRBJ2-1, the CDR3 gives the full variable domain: GAGVSQSPRYKVTKRGQDVALRCDPISGHVSLYWYRQALGQGPEFLTYFNYEAQQDKSGLPNDRFSAERPEGSISTLTIQRTEQRDSAMYRCASSLEPSGGADEQFFGPGTRLTVL.

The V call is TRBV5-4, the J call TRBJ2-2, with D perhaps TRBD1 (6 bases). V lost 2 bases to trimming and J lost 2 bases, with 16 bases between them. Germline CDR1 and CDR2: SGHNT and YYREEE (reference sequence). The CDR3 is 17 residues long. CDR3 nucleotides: TGTGCCAGCAGCTTTATGGGGGCGTGGACTAACACCGGGGAGCTGTTTTTT. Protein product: CASSFMGAWTNTGELFF.

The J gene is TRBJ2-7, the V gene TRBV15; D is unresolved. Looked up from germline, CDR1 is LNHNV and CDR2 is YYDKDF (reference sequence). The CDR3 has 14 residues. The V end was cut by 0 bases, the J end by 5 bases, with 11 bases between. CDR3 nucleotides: TGTGCCACCAGCAGAGAACGGGTACTCGACGAGCAGTACTTC. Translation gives CATSRERVLDEQYF. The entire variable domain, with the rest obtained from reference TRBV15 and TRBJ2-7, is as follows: DAMVIQNPRYQVTQFGKPVTLSCSQTLNHNVMYWYQQKSSQAPKLLFHYYDKDFNNEADTPDNFQSRRPNTSFCFLDIRSPGLGDTAMYLCATSRERVLDEQYFGPGTRLTVT.

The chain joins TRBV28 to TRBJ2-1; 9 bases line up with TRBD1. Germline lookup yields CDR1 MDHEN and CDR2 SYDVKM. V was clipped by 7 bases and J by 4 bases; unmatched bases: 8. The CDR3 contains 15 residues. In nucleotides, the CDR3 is TGTGCCAGCACCGGCCAGGACAGGGGTTACAATGAGCAGTTCTTC. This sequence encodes CASTGQDRGYNEQFF.

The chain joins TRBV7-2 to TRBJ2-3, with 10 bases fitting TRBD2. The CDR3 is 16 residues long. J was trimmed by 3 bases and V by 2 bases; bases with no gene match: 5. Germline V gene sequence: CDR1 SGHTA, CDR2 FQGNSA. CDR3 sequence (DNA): TGTGCCAGCAGCTTATCTAGCGGGGGCCTTACAGATACGCAGTATTTT. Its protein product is CASSLSSGGLTDTQYF.

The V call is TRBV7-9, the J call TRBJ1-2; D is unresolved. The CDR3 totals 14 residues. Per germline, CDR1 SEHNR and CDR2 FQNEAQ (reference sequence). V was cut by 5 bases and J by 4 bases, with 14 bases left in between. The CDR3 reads CASSPGGISYGYTF. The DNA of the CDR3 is TGTGCCAGCAGCCCCGGCGGAATAAGCTATGGCTACACCTTC. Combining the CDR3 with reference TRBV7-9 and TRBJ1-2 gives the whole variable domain DTGVSQNPRHKITKRGQNVTFRCDPISEHNRLYWYRQTLGQGPEFLTYFQNEAQLEKSRLLSDRFSAERPKGSFSTLEIQRTEQGDSAMYLCASSPGGISYGYTFGSGTRLTVV.

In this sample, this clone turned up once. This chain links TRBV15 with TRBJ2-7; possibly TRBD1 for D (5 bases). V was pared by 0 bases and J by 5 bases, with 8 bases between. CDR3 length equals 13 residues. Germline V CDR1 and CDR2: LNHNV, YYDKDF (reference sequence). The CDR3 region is CATSRDQGDEQYF. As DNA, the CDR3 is TGTGCCACCAGCAGAGACCAAGGGGACGAGCAGTACTTC.

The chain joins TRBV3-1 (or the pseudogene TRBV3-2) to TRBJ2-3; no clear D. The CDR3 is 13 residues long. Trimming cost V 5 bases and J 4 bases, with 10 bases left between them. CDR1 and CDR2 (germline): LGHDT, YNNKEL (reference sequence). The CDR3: CASSSRPPDTQYF. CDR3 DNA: TGTGCCAGCAGCTCCAGGCCTCCAGATACGCAGTATTTT.

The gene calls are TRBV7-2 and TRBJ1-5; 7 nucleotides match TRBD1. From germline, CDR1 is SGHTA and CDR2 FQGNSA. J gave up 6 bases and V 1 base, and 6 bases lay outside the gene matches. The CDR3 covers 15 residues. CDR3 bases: TGTGCCAGCAGCTTAGACAGGGGAAGAGGTCAGCCCCAGCATTTT. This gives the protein CASSLDRGRGQPQHF. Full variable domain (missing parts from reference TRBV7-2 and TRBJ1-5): GAGVSQSPSNKVTEKGKDVELRCDPISGHTALYWYRQSLGQGLEFLIYFQGNSAPDKSGLPSDRFSAERTGGSVSTLTIQRTQQEDSAVYLCASSLDRGRGQPQHFGDGTRLSIL.

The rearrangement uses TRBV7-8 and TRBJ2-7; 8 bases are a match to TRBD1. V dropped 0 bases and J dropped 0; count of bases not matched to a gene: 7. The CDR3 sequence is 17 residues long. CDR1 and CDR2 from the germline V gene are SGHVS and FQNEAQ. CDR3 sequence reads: CASSLALLGQASYEQYF. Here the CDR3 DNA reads TGTGCCAGCAGCTTAGCTCTCTTGGGACAGGCCTCCTACGAGCAGTACTTC.

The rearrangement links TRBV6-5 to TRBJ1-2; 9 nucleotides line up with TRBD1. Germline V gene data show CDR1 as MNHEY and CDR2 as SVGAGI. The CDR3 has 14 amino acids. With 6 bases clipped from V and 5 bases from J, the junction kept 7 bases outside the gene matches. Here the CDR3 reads CASRDTGTGYGYTF. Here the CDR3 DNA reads TGTGCCAGCAGAGACACCGGGACAGGGTATGGCTACACCTTC.

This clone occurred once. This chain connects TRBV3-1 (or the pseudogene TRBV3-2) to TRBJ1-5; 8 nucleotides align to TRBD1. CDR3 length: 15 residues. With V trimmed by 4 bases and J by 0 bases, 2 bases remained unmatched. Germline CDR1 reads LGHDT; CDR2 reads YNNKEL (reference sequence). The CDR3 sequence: CASSLGTGSNQPQHF. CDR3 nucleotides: TGTGCCAGCAGCCTCGGGACAGGTAGCAATCAGCCCCAGCATTTT.

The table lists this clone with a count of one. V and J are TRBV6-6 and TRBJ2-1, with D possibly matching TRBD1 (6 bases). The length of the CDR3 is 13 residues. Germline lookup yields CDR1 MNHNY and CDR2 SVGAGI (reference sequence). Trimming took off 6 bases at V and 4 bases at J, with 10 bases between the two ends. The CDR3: CASSPGQYNEQFF. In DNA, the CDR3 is TGTGCCAGCAGCCCCGGACAGTACAATGAGCAGTTCTTC.

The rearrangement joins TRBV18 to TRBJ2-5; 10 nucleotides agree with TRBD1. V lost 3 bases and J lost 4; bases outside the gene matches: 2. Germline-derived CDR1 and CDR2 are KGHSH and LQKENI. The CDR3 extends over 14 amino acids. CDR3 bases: TGTGCCAGCTCACCTGGGGACAGGGGAGAGACCCAGTACTTC. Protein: CASSPGDRGETQYF. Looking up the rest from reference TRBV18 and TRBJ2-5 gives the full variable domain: NAGVMQNPRHLVRRRGQEARLRCSPMKGHSHVYWYRQLPEEGLKFMVYLQKENIIDESGMPKERFSAEFPKEGPSILRIQQVVRGDSAAYFCASSPGDRGETQYFGPGTRLLVL.

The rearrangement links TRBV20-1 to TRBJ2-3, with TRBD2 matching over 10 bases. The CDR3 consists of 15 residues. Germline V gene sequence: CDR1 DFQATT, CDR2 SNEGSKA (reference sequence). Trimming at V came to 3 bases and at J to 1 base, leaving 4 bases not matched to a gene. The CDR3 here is CSASRLAGGTDTQYF. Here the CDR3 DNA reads TGCAGTGCTAGTAGGCTAGCGGGGGGCACAGATACGCAGTATTTT.

The CDR3 nucleotides read TGTGCCAGTAGTCCTACTAGCGAGGAGACCCAGTACTTC. Amino acids: CASSPTSEETQYF. The J gene is TRBJ2-5, the V gene TRBV19; 7 nucleotides line up with TRBD2. Germline V gene sequence: CDR1 LNHDA, CDR2 SQIVND (reference sequence). With 5 bases clipped from V and 5 bases from J, the junction kept 5 bases outside the gene matches. The CDR3 totals 13 residues. Based on the CDR3 plus reference TRBV19 and TRBJ2-5, the full variable domain is DGGITQSPKYLFRKEGQNVTLSCEQNLNHDAMYWYRQDPGQGLRLIYYSQIVNDFQKGDIAEGYSVSREKKESFPLTVTSAQKNPTAFYLCASSPTSEETQYFGPGTRLLVL.

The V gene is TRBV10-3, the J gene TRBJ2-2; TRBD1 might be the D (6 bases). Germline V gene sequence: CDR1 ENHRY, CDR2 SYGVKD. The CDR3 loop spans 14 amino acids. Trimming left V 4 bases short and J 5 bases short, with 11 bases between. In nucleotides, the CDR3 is TGTGCCATCAGTGGTGGACAGCGGACCGGGGAGCTGTTTTTT. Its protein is CAISGGQRTGELFF.

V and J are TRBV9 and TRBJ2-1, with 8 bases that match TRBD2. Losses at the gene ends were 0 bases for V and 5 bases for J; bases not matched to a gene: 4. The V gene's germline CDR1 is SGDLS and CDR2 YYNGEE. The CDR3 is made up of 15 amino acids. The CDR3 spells CASSVGLAINNEQFF. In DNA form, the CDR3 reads TGTGCCAGCAGCGTAGGACTAGCGATTAACAATGAGCAGTTCTTC.

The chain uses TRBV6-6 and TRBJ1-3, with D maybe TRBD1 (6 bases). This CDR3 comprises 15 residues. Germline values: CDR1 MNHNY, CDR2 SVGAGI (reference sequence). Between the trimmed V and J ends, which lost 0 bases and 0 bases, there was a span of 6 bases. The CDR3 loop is CASSYSGGSGNTIYF. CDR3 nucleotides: TGTGCCAGCAGTTACTCAGGGGGCTCTGGAAACACCATATATTTT.

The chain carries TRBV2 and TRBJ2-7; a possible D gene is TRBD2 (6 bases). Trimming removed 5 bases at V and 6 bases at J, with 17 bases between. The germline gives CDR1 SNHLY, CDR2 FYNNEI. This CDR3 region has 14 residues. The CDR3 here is CASSQTGGVGEQYF. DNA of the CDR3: TGTGCCAGCAGTCAGACTGGAGGGGTGGGCGAGCAGTACTTC.